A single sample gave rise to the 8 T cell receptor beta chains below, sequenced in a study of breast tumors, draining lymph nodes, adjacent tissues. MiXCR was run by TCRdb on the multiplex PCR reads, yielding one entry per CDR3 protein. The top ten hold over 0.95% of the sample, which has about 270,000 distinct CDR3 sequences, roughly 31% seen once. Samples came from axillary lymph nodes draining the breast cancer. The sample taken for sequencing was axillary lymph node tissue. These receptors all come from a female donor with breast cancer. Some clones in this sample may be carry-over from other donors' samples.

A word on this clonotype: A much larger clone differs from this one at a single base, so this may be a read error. The CDR3 coding sequence is TGTGCCTGGAGCCAAACAGAGGTGAGGGAGCAGTACTTC. It specifies CAWSQTEVREQYF. V gene TRBV30 combines with J gene TRBJ2-7; D gene unclear. In germline, CDR1 is GTSNPN, CDR2 SVGIG (reference sequence). V was clipped by 3 bases and J by 7 bases, with 16 bases between them. The CDR3 is 13 residues long.

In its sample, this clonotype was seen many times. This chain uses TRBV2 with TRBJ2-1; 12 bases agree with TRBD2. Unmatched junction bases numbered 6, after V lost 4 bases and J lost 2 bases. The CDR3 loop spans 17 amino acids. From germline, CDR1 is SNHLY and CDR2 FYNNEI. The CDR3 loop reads CASSVSGLAGTYNEQFF. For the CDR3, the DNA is TGTGCCAGCAGTGTCTCGGGACTAGCGGGTACCTACAATGAGCAGTTCTTC.

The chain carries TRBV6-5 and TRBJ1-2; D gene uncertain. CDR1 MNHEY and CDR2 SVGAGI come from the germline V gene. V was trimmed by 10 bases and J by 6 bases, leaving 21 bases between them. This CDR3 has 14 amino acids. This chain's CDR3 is CATTRSDHVDGYTF. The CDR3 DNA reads TGTGCCACCACGAGGTCGGACCATGTGGATGGCTACACCTTC.

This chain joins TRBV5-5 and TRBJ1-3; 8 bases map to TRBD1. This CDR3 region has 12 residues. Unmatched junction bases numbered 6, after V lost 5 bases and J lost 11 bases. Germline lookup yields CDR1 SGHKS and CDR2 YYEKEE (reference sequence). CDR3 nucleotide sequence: TGTGCCAGCAGGGGCCAGGGGGCGGCCATATATTTT. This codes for CASRGQGAAIYF.

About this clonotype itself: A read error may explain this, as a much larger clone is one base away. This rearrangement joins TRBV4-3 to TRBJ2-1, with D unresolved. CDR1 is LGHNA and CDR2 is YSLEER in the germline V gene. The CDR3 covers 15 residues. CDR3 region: CASGQGWSSYNEQFF. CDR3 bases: TGCGCCAGCGGCCAAGGCTGGAGCTCCTACAATGAGCAGTTCTTC.

In DNA, the CDR3 is TGTGCCAGCAGCTTGGTCTGTTTTTTTACTTCCTACAATGAGCAGTTCTTC. Translating it yields CASSLVCFFTSYNEQFF. V and J are TRBV5-6 and TRBJ2-1; no reliable D call. The CDR3 has 17 amino acids. Trimming took 0 bases from V and 1 from J, leaving 14 bases between them. Germline assignment: CDR1 SGHDT and CDR2 YYEEEE.

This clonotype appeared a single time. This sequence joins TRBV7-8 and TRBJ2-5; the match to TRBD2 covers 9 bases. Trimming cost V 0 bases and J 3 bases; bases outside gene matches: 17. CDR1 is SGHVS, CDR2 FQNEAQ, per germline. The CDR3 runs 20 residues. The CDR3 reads CASSLASLVYFAGGKETQYF. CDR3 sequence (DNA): TGTGCCAGCAGCTTAGCTTCACTTGTTTATTTTGCGGGAGGGAAAGAGACCCAGTACTTC.

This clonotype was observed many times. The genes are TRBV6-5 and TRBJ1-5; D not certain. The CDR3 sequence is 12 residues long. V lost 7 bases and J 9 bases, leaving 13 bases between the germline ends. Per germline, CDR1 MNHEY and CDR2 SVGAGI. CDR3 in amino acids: CASKVGSGPQHF. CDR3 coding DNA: TGTGCCAGCAAGGTCGGGAGCGGGCCCCAGCATTTT.